This T cell receptor beta chain derives from a study of immune heterogeneity within non-small cell lung tumors. About the research overall: With respect to histology, the tumors encompassed a few squamous cell carcinomas, around 11 non-squamous carcinomas and 1 not otherwise specified.

General observations from the study: While identical dominant CDR3 beta clonotypes recurred across tumor sites within a patient, high-frequency clones unique to individual sites also appeared. Higher local tumor mutational burden went with moderately higher local T-cell clonality, R around 0.35. Between one patient and another, high-frequency T-cell receptor beta clonotypes were largely distinct.

This clonotype is termed medium-sized. Antigen unknown. Template material comprised bulk tumor genomic DNA at roughly 600 ng per sample. Taken during surgery, several biopsies per primary tumor were spaced as far apart as possible within the tumor mass. Patients underwent curative surgery for non-small cell lung cancer (untreated and newly diagnosed). Multiplex PCR amplified TCR beta CDR3 with 32 V and 13 J primers. One entry per CDR3 protein results from TCRdb running MiXCR on the multiplex PCR reads. The sample has approximately 3,200 distinct CDR3 sequences, 20% to 25% seen once. Germline loops: CDR1 KGHDR, CDR2 SFDVKD. CDR3 length: 16 amino acids. The V segment lost 5 bases and the J segment 5 bases; nucleotides outside the gene matches: 9.

The V and J genes are TRBV24-1 and TRBJ2-1; TRBD1 matches 9 bases. The receptor was isolated from a man in his sixties with non-small cell lung cancer. The material sequenced was lung tumor tissue. CDR3 protein: CATSAVGQGQDNEQFF. In DNA, the CDR3 is TGTGCCACCAGTGCTGTGGGACAGGGTCAGGACAATGAGCAGTTCTTC.